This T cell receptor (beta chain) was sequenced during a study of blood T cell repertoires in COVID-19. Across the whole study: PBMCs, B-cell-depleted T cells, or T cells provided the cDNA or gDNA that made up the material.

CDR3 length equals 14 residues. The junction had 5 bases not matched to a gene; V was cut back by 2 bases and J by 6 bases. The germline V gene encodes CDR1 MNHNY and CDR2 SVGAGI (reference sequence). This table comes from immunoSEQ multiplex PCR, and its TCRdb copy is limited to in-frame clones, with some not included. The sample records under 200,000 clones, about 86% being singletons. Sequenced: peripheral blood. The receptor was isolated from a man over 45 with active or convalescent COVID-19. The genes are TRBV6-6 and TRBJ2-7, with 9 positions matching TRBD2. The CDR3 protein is CASSYGSLAGEQYF. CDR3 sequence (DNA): TGTGCCAGCAGTTACGGATCACTAGCGGGCGAGCAGTACTTC.